One sample yielded the 6 T cell receptor beta chains listed below, sequenced in a study of shared T cell receptors in the human thymus. Sequencing was performed with immunoSEQ multiplex PCR; in TCRdb, only in-frame clones are kept and a portion is missing. This repertoire shows 500,000 to 850,000 clones, more than 75% found once; its top ten account for 0.0094%. These records were also assigned to another study, of human thymus T cells.

Sequencing was done on a sample of thymocytes. The receptor source for this set is a boy under two years old with a congenital heart defect.

The J gene is TRBJ2-1, the V gene TRBV19; TRBD2 agrees at 10 bases. Per the germline V gene, CDR1 is LNHDA and CDR2 is SQIVND (reference sequence). The trim removed 5 bases at V and 0 bases at J, leaving 10 bases unmatched. The CDR3 has 18 amino acids. The CDR3 DNA reads as TGTGCCAGTAGTCCTCTAGCGGGAGCCGTGAGCTCCTACAATGAGCAGTTCTTC. It translates to CASSPLAGAVSSYNEQFF.

The chain carries TRBV28 and TRBJ1-4, with TRBD1 matching 8 bases. This CDR3 contains 15 residues. Germline V gene lookup returns CDR1 MDHEN and CDR2 SYDVKM. With V trimmed by 5 bases and J by 8 bases, 10 bases remained unmatched. CDR3 DNA sequence: TGTGCCAGCAGTGTCCACAGGGGGGGCGAAGAAAAACTGTTTTTT. Its protein is CASSVHRGGEEKLFF.

V usage is TRBV27 and J usage is TRBJ2-1; 11 bases line up with TRBD1. Unmatched junction bases numbered 5, after V lost 3 bases and J lost 4 bases. CDR1 MNHEY and CDR2 SMNVEV come from the germline V gene (reference sequence). The CDR3 has 16 residues. The CDR3 is CASSLVRDRGYNEQFF. CDR3 coding DNA: TGTGCCAGCAGTTTGGTTAGGGACAGGGGGTACAATGAGCAGTTCTTC.

The chain has TRBV14 and TRBJ2-3, with TRBD2 matching over 7 bases. The CDR3 consists of 19 residues. The germline V gene encodes CDR1 SGHDN and CDR2 FVKESK. The V and J ends lost 1 base and 1 base, in that order; junction bases with no gene match: 14. The CDR3 reads CASSQALGWAGVGTDTQYF. The CDR3 DNA is TGTGCCAGCAGCCAAGCCTTGGGATGGGCGGGAGTGGGCACAGATACGCAGTATTTT.

The chain has TRBV7-2 and TRBJ1-1, with 9 bases identical to TRBD1. Per germline, CDR1 SGHTA and CDR2 FQGNSA. The CDR3 is made up of 15 amino acids. J was trimmed by 4 bases and V by 5 bases; bases with no gene match: 8. The CDR3 DNA reads TGTGCCAGCAGCCAATGGGACAGGGCGTCCACTGAAGCTTTCTTT. Residues: CASSQWDRASTEAFF. Variable domain in full (rest from reference TRBV7-2 and TRBJ1-1): GAGVSQSPSNKVTEKGKDVELRCDPISGHTALYWYRQSLGQGLEFLIYFQGNSAPDKSGLPSDRFSAERTGGSVSTLTIQRTQQEDSAVYLCASSQWDRASTEAFFGQGTRLTVV.

This rearrangement joins TRBV14 to TRBJ2-1, with TRBD1 matching over 9 bases. The CDR3 totals 16 residues. Trimming at V came to 5 bases and at J to 4 bases, leaving 9 bases not matched to a gene. Germline CDR1 and CDR2: SGHDN and FVKESK. The CDR3 is CASSEGGTGPYNEQFF. In nucleotides, the CDR3 is TGTGCCAGCAGCGAGGGCGGGACAGGGCCGTACAATGAGCAGTTCTTC.